The 27 T cell receptor beta chains below were found in one sample sequenced in a study of blood T cell repertoires in COVID-19. Sequencing used immunoSEQ multiplex PCR; TCRdb keeps in-frame clones, though not all of them. This table has fewer than 200,000 clones, less than 90% appearing once. Sample: PBMCs or T cells enriched from blood (not recorded which). These receptors originate from a woman aged 30 to 39 who had been exposed to COVID-19.

In its sample, this clone was seen once. V usage is TRBV7-2 and J usage is TRBJ1-5; D gene unclear. Trimming stripped 5 bases from V and 3 bases from J, with 20 bases between. The CDR3 is made up of 17 amino acids. CDR1 is SGHTA, CDR2 FQGNSA, per germline. CDR3 DNA: TGTGCCAGCAGCCCTCGCCAGGCCGTCCCTCCCAATCAGCCCCAGCATTTT. Protein sequence: CASSPRQAVPPNQPQHF.

The chain combines TRBV10-3 with TRBJ1-6, with D possibly being TRBD1 (6 bases). CDR1 is ENHRY and CDR2 is SYGVKD in the germline V gene. Trimming cost V 4 bases and J 7 bases, with 11 bases left between them. This CDR3 region has 14 residues. The CDR3 sequence is CAISVDRTNSPLHF. CDR3 bases: TGTGCCATCAGTGTAGACAGGACGAATTCACCCCTCCACTTT.

The chain carries TRBV19 and TRBJ2-7; 13 positions match TRBD2. The CDR3 loop spans 15 amino acids. CDR1 and CDR2 from the germline V gene are LNHDA and SQIVND (reference sequence). After removal of 4 bases from V and 2 bases from J, the junction contained 2 bases not matched to a gene. The CDR3 sequence is CASSRGTSGAYEQYF. The CDR3 bases are TGTGCCAGTAGTAGAGGGACTAGCGGGGCCTACGAGCAGTACTTC.

The rearrangement joins TRBV6-5 to TRBJ1-1, with TRBD1 identical over 7 bases. V lost 6 bases to trimming and J lost 2 bases; unmatched junction nucleotides: 3. CDR3 length: 13 amino acids. Germline-derived CDR1 and CDR2 are MNHEY and SVGAGI. The CDR3 DNA sequence: TGTGCCAGCAGCCGGGACAGCAACACTGAAGCTTTCTTT. Translated: CASSRDSNTEAFF.

This clone was counted a single time. The V call is TRBV5-4, the J call TRBJ2-7, with TRBD1 as a possible D gene (6 bases). Trimming pared 4 bases from V and 2 bases from J, leaving 16 bases between. The CDR3 has 15 amino acids. CDR1 SGHNT and CDR2 YYREEE come from the germline V gene (reference sequence). The CDR3 sequence: CASSTPPGAPYEQYF. CDR3 DNA: TGTGCCAGCAGCACCCCGCCAGGGGCTCCCTACGAGCAGTACTTC.

V gene TRBV18 combines with J gene TRBJ1-3; no reliable D call. Germline-derived CDR1 and CDR2 are KGHSH and LQKENI. This CDR3 has 14 amino acids. Trimming removed 6 bases from V and 0 bases from J, with 9 bases in between. Here the CDR3 reads CASSTGVSGNTIYF. The CDR3 coding sequence is TGTGCCAGCTCGACTGGAGTCTCTGGAAACACCATATATTTT.

The chain combines TRBV29-1 with TRBJ2-5; 9 bases are shared with TRBD2. CDR3 length equals 16 residues. The J segment lost 1 base and the V segment lost 7 bases, leaving 13 bases of the junction unmatched. Per germline, CDR1 SQVTM and CDR2 ANQGSEA. The CDR3 spells CSGRSVAGVLQETQYF. The CDR3 coding sequence is TGCAGCGGCCGATCGGTAGCGGGGGTCCTCCAAGAGACCCAGTACTTC. Variable domain in full (rest from reference TRBV29-1 and TRBJ2-5): SAVISQKPSRDICQRGTSLTIQCQVDSQVTMMFWYRQQPGQSLTLIATANQGSEATYESGFVIDKFPISRPNLTFSTLTVSNMSPEDSSIYLCSGRSVAGVLQETQYFGPGTRLLVL.

The genes are TRBV15 and TRBJ1-3, with D uncertain. Germline V lookup: CDR1 LNHNV, CDR2 YYDKDF (reference sequence). CDR3 size: 16 residues. Trimming stripped 2 bases from V and 0 bases from J, with 11 bases between. The CDR3 protein is CATSRSREPSGNTIYF. DNA of the CDR3: TGTGCCACCAGCAGATCACGGGAGCCCTCTGGAAACACCATATATTTT.

This chain uses TRBV19 with TRBJ1-3; D gene uncertain. Germline V lookup: CDR1 LNHDA, CDR2 SQIVND (reference sequence). V was pared by 8 bases and J by 0 bases, with 8 bases between. CDR3 size: 13 residues. CDR3 bases: TGTGCCAGTTCGTGGGCCTCTGGAAACACCATATATTTT. Protein sequence: CASSWASGNTIYF.

The V call is TRBV6-2 or TRBV6-3, the J call TRBJ1-1; unclear D gene. This CDR3 spans 19 amino acids. Germline V gene sequence: CDR1 MNHEY, CDR2 SVGEGT. Trimming took off 0 bases at V and 7 bases at J, with 27 bases between the two ends. The CDR3 DNA sequence: TGTGCCAGCAGTTACTCGACCAGAGGGCAGGCTACACGGGGTAATGAAGCTTTCTTT. This codes for CASSYSTRGQATRGNEAFF.

The chain links TRBV10-1 to TRBJ2-3; D is unclear. The CDR3 is 13 residues long. V shed 0 bases and J shed 2 bases, with 3 bases lying between them. The germline gives CDR1 WNHNN, CDR2 SYGVQD (reference sequence). This CDR3 is CASSESFTDTQYF. CDR3 nucleotide sequence: TGCGCCAGCAGTGAGTCCTTCACAGATACGCAGTATTTT.

This clone was seen a single time. The chain joins TRBV12-5 to TRBJ1-1, with D perhaps TRBD1 (5 bases). Germline assignment: CDR1 LGHNT and CDR2 FRNRAP. The CDR3 runs 16 residues. V was cut by 2 bases and J by 5 bases, with 18 bases left in between. CDR3 in DNA: TGTGCTAGTGGTTTGCTGAGGGGCCAGGGAGGGACTGAAGCTTTCTTT. Translating it yields CASGLLRGQGGTEAFF.

This clone was recorded only once. The chain links TRBV21-1 to TRBJ1-4; TRBD1, the table's D call, was not compared with the DNA. TRBV21-1 is described as a pseudogene. The length of the CDR3 is 17 residues. The CDR3 nucleotides read TGTGCCAGCAGCTCTCGTAGGGCGACAGGGGAGGGGGAAAAACTGTTTTTT. Protein product: CASSSRRATGEGEKLFF.

This clone was seen many times. J is TRBJ2-3 and V is TRBV6-4; 7 bases fit TRBD2. This CDR3 has 14 residues. Germline V CDR1 and CDR2: MRHNA, SNTAGT. V lost 5 bases and J lost 1; bases outside the gene matches: 3. The CDR3 DNA is TGTGCCAGCAGTCTGAGCGGGGGCACAGATACGCAGTATTTT. This codes for CASSLSGGTDTQYF.

V gene TRBV7-2 combines with J gene TRBJ2-1; maybe TRBD1 (6 bases). CDR3 length equals 15 residues. The ends were cut back, 1 base at V and 4 bases at J, with 11 bases in the middle. Germline CDR1 reads SGHTA; CDR2 reads FQGNSA. CDR3 nucleotide sequence: TGTGCCAGCAGCTTAGAGGGGGTTCCTTACAATGAGCAGTTCTTC. It is translated as CASSLEGVPYNEQFF.

This clone showed up just once. The chain has TRBV9 and TRBJ2-3; D not certain. The V gene's germline CDR1 is SGDLS and CDR2 YYNGEE. This CDR3 comprises 14 residues. V was cut by 0 bases and J by 2 bases, with 7 bases left in between. Here the CDR3 DNA reads TGTGCCAGCAGCGTAGCTCCCGTCACAGATACGCAGTATTTT. Its protein product is CASSVAPVTDTQYF.

The chain has TRBV7-6 and TRBJ2-7; no clear D. V lost 3 bases and J lost 0, with 21 bases in between. The CDR3 spans 18 residues. Germline CDR1 is SGHVS and CDR2 is FNYEAQ. The CDR3 nucleotides read TGTGCCAGCAGCTTGAGAGACATCCGTACACTCAGCTCCTACGAGCAGTACTTC. Residues: CASSLRDIRTLSSYEQYF.

The chain combines TRBV27 with TRBJ2-1; TRBD2 matches at 7 bases. This CDR3 spans 15 amino acids. Germline CDR1 reads MNHEY; CDR2 reads SMNVEV (reference sequence). The V segment lost 4 bases and the J segment 9 bases; nucleotides outside the gene matches: 12. The CDR3 loop reads CASSYNIRTRGEQFF. CDR3 nucleotide sequence: TGTGCCAGCAGTTATAATATCAGGACTAGAGGTGAGCAGTTCTTC.

This clone was seen only once. This chain joins TRBV4-2 and TRBJ2-6; 10 bases line up with TRBD1. Germline V CDR1 and CDR2: LGHNA, YNFKEQ. This CDR3 spans 18 amino acids. J was trimmed by 2 bases and V by 3 bases; bases with no gene match: 7. The CDR3 is CASSHPGTGVAGANVLTF. The CDR3 coding sequence is TGTGCCAGCAGCCACCCCGGGACAGGGGTAGCTGGGGCCAACGTCCTGACTTTC.

This chain links TRBV2 with TRBJ2-1, with 12 bases identical to TRBD2. The CDR3 loop spans 16 amino acids. Germline V gene lookup returns CDR1 SNHLY and CDR2 FYNNEI. The ends lost 2 bases at V and 9 bases at J; junction bases unmatched: 8. The CDR3 loop reads CASSELLAGGAGEQFF. Written as DNA, the CDR3 is TGTGCCAGCAGTGAACTACTAGCGGGGGGAGCTGGTGAGCAGTTCTTC.

This clone was detected once. V and J are TRBV9 and TRBJ1-2, with D unclear. Trimming stripped 2 bases from V and 4 bases from J, with 9 bases between. The CDR3 sequence is 13 residues long. Germline CDR1 SGDLS, CDR2 YYNGEE. Written as DNA, the CDR3 is TGTGCCAGCAGCGTGAGAGAGGGCTATGGCTACACCTTC. Its protein is CASSVREGYGYTF. The whole variable domain, remainder taken from reference TRBV9 and TRBJ1-2, is DSGVTQTPKHLITATGQRVTLRCSPRSGDLSVYWYQQSLDQGLQFLIQYYNGEERAKGNILERFSAQQFPDLHSELNLSSLELGDSALYFCASSVREGYGYTFGSGTRLTVV.

V gene TRBV7-9 combines with J gene TRBJ1-2, with 8 positions matching TRBD1. Unmatched junction bases numbered 10, after V lost 6 bases and J lost 7 bases. The CDR3 spans 14 residues. CDR1 and CDR2 from the germline V gene are SEHNR and FQNEAQ (reference sequence). The CDR3 region is CASSRSDRGAGYTF. As DNA, the CDR3 is TGTGCCAGCAGTCGATCAGACAGGGGAGCTGGCTACACCTTC.

This chain joins TRBV4-1 and TRBJ1-1; D is uncertain. From germline, CDR1 is MGHRA and CDR2 YSYEKL. V was pared by 1 base and J by 4 bases, with 16 bases between. The CDR3 loop spans 16 amino acids. CDR3 in amino acids: CASSQGFLSLSTEAFF. CDR3 nucleotide sequence: TGCGCCAGCAGCCAAGGTTTTTTATCCCTCAGCACTGAAGCTTTCTTT.

This sequence joins TRBV4-1 and TRBJ1-5; 8 positions match TRBD1. V was pared by 3 bases and J by 8 bases, with 6 bases of the junction left unmatched. Germline CDR1 reads MGHRA; CDR2 reads YSYEKL. The CDR3 is made up of 14 amino acids. DNA for the CDR3: TGCGCCAGCAGCCAGAGGACAGGGTTGAAGCCCCAGCATTTT. Translated: CASSQRTGLKPQHF.

V usage is TRBV11-3 and J usage is TRBJ1-1; weak D call: TRBD1 (6 bases). Trimming left V 4 bases short and J 3 bases short, with 15 bases between. CDR1 SGHNT and CDR2 YENEEA come from the germline V gene. This CDR3 contains 15 residues. The CDR3 bases are TGTGCCAGCAGCTCCCCTAGTCCAGGGGACACTGAAGCTTTCTTT. It codes for CASSSPSPGDTEAFF.

The J gene is TRBJ1-1, the V gene TRBV21-1. TRBV21-1 is noted as a pseudogene. CDR3 length equals 17 residues. DNA for the CDR3: TGTGCCAGCAGCAAAGGGAGGCGGGGCGGCGGGAACACTGAAGCTTTCTTT. Its protein product is CASSKGRRGGGNTEAFF.

This rearrangement joins TRBV19 to TRBJ2-1, with 7 bases identical to TRBD1. V was clipped by 6 bases and J by 8 bases; unmatched bases: 7. CDR1 and CDR2 from the germline V gene are LNHDA and SQIVND (reference sequence). This CDR3 has 13 amino acids. Here the CDR3 reads CASSETGTDEQFF. CDR3 sequence (DNA): TGTGCCAGTAGCGAGACAGGGACCGATGAGCAGTTCTTC.